This TCR beta chain was sequenced during a study of CD8+ T cells in alopecia areata (dated by TCRdb to 2016 to 2019). For the study in its entirety: Treated patients were enrolled in an open-label pilot trial of oral tofacitinib at 5 to 10 mg twice daily for moderate-to-severe alopecia areata. Tofacitinib was given for 6 to 18 months, followed by 6 months of follow-up off drug to assess delayed response and recurrence. To study T cell clonal expansion in alopecia areata, the researchers applied high-throughput TCRbeta sequencing to both the C3H/HeJ mouse model and human patients. Scalp tissue and sorted CD4+ and CD8+ peripheral blood T cells from patchy and totalis/universalis alopecia areata patients and from healthy controls were covered by human TCRbeta sequencing. Biopsies were taken from tofacitinib-treated patients at baseline and again at 4 and 24 weeks into treatment, and several of those patients also had a later scalp biopsy. Clonality in the scalp was compared among normal scalp (n=4), patchy alopecia areata scalp (n=8), and alopecia totalis/universalis scalp (n=8). RNA was extracted with the PAXgene miRNA kit for fixed scalp, the miRNeasy kit for PBMCs, and the RNeasy kit for mouse skin. immunoSEQ multiplex PCR using 35 Vbeta forward primers and 13 Jbeta reverse primers was used to amplify TCRbeta CDR3 regions. Beyond this particular receptor, the publication reports: TCR sequences shared between patients were less clear than in mice, possibly partly because of HLA diversity in the patient population. Compared with normal scalp, lesional scalp had higher clonality and more expanded CD8+ clones, particularly in alopecia totalis/universalis, a pattern that suggests antigenic drive. Resident alphabeta T cells in normal human skin are also sequenced, complicating scalp TCR repertoire analysis, unlike mouse skin dominated by gammadelta T cells.

The time point label for this specimen denotes: baseline before oral tofacitinib. Lesional scalp punch biopsies and peripheral blood were obtained from alopecia areata patients. PBMCs were isolated by density centrifugation and stained for CD3, CD4 and CD8, and CD4+ and CD8+ T cells were sorted on a FACSAria. A note on this clone: The antigen it binds to is not known. The input lacks base qualities; no much larger clone sits a single base away.

The CDR3 holds 17 amino acids from the cysteine to the phenylalanine. Just the 51-base CDR3 DNA is kept, in frame starting at base 1. The junction shows trimming of 2 bases on V and 3 bases on J, plus 16 bases between the germline ends. According to the germline V gene (reference sequence), CDR1 reads SEHNR and CDR2 reads FQNEAQ. To prepare the library, the immunoSEQ multiplex PCR assay was applied. For TCR sequencing, RNA was extracted from every sample and reverse transcribed into cDNA to serve as template. SuperScript III was used to make first-strand cDNA, primed with a 2:1 mix of oligo-dT and random hexamers. A synthetic immune receptor repertoire was used to assess amplification bias, and residual bias was removed computationally. Per the authors' processing: Raw reads were preprocessed to remove errors, and CDR3 was defined by IMGT conventions from the conserved cysteine to phenylalanine. Clonality was calculated as 1 minus Shannon entropy normalized by log2 of the number of productive unique TCRs. Whether each scalp clone was CD4 or CD8 was inferred by checking scalp TCRbeta sequences against the CD4 and CD8 repertoires from sorted blood. Imported from immuneACCESS, the table was reduced by TCRdb to in-frame sequences with V and J called. These copies leave out some clones; in studies compared against another copy, an unresolved V gene accounts for under half, and the cause of the remainder is not known. V, J and clone size are taken as reported in that table, and D and trimming were inferred from the DNA itself. The sample profile shows roughly 150,000 clones; around 86% of them were found once. About 15% of the sample is in the top ten clones.

The chain links TRBV7-9 with TRBJ1-4, with the D gene uncertain. The sequence derives from a human donor with alopecia areata. The sequenced sample was CD8+ T cells sorted from blood, obtained at week 0. In nucleotide form, the sequence is TGTGCCAGCAGCTTAAAATCGGTGGGAAGGGCTAATGAAAAACTGTTTTTT. It translates to CASSLKSVGRANEKLFF.